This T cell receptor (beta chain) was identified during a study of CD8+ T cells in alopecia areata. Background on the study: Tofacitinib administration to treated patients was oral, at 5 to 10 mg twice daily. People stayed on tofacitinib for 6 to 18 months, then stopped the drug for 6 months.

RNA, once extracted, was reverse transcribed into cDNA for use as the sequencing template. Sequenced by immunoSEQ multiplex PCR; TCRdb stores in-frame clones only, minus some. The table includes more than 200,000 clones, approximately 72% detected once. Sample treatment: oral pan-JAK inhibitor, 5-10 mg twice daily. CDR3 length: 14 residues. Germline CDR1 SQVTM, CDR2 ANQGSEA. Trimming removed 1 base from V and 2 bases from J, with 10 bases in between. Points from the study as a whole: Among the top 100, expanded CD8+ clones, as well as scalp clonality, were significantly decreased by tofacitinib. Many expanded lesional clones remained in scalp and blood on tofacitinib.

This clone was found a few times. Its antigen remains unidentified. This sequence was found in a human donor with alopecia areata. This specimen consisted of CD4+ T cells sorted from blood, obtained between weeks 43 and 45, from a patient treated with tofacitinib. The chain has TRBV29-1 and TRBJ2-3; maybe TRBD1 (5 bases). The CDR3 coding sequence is TGCAGCGTTGAAGGGGCAGGGCACACAGATACGCAGTATTTT. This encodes CSVEGAGHTDTQYF.